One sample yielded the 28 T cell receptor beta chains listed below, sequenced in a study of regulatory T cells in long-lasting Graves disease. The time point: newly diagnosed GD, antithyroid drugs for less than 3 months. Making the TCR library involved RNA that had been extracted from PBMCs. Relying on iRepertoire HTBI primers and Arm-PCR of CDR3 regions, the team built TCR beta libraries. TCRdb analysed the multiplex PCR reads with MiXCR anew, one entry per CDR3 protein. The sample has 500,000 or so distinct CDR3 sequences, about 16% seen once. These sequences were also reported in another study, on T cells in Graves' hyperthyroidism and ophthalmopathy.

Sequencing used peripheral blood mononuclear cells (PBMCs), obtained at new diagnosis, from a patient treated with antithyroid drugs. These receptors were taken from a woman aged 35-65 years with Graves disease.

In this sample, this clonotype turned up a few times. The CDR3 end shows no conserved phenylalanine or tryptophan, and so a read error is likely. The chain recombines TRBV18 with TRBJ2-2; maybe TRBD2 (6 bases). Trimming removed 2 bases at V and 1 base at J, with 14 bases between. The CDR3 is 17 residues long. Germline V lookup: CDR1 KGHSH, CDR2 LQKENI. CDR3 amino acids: CASSPVSGAGNTGELFL. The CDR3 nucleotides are TGTGCCAGCTCACCAGTTAGCGGAGCAGGGAACACCGGGGAGCTGTTTCTT.

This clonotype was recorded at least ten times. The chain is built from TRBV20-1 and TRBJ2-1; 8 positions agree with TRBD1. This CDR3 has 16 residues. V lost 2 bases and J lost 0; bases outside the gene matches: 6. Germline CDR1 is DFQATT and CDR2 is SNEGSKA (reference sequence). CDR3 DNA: TGCAGTGCTAGACCTCAGGGGGCTAGCTCCTACAATGAGCAGTTCTTC. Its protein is CSARPQGASSYNEQFF.

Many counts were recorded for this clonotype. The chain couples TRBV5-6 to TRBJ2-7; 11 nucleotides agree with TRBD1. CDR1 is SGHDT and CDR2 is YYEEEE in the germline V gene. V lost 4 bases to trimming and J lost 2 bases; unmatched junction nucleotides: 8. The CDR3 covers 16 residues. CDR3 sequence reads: CASSATGQGVTYEQYF. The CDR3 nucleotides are TGTGCCAGCAGCGCAACGGGACAGGGGGTAACCTACGAGCAGTACTTC.

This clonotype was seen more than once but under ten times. The CDR3 DNA follows: TGCAGTGCTAGAGATGAGGGGAAGGGTACAGATACGCAGTATTTT. Its protein product is CSARDEGKGTDTQYF. The gene calls are TRBV20-1 and TRBJ2-3; D tentatively fits TRBD1 or TRBD2 (5 bases each). Germline V gene sequence: CDR1 DFQATT, CDR2 SNEGSKA (reference sequence). The CDR3 length is 15 residues. Trimming shortened V by 0 bases and J by 3 bases, and 13 bases separated the two germline ends.

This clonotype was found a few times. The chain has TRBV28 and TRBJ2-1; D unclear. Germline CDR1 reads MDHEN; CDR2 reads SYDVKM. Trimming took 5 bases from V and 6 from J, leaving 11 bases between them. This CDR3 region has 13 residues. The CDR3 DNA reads TGTGCCAGCAGTCCGACCTGGGGCAATGAGCAGTTCTTC. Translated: CASSPTWGNEQFF.

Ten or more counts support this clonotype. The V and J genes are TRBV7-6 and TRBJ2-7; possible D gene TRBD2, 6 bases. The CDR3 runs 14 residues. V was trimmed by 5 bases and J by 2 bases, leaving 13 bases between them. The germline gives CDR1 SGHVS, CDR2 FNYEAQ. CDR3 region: CASSRDGGPYEQYF. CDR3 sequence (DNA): TGTGCCAGCAGCCGAGACGGGGGTCCCTACGAGCAGTACTTC.

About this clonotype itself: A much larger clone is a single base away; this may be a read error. In DNA, the CDR3 is TGCGCCAGCAGCTCGGACGGAGACATCTATGGCTACACCTTC. This sequence encodes CASSSDGDIYGYTF. The V gene is TRBV5-1, the J gene TRBJ1-2; the D is unclear. V was shortened by 3 bases and J by 4 bases, with 13 bases between the two germline ends. The CDR3 is 14 amino acids. CDR1 is SGHRS, CDR2 YFSETQ, per germline.

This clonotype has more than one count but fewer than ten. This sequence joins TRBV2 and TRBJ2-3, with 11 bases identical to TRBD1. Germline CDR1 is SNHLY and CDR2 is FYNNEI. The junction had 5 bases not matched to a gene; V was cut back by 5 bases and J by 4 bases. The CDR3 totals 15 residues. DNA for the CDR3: TGTGCCAGCAGTAAAAGGGGACAGGGGGCAGATACGCAGTATTTT. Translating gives CASSKRGQGADTQYF. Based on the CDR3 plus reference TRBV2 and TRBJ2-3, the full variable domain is EPEVTQTPSHQVTQMGQEVILRCVPISNHLYFYWYRQILGQKVEFLVSFYNNEISEKSEIFDDQFSVERPDGSNFTLKIRSTKLEDSAMYFCASSKRGQGADTQYFGPGTRLTVL.

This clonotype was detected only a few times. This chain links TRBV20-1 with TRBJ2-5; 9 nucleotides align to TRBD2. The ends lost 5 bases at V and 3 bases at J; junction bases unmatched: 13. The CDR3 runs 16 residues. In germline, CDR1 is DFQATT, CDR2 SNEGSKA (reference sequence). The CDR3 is CSAPVAGGPYEETQYF. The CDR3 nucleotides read TGCAGTGCTCCCGTTGCGGGGGGGCCTTATGAAGAGACCCAGTACTTC.

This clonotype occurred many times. Here the CDR3 reads CASSYRRSTDTQYF. The DNA for the CDR3 is TGTGCCAGCAGTTACAGGCGGAGCACAGATACGCAGTATTTT. This chain links TRBV6-5 with TRBJ2-3; no firm D call. The germline V gene encodes CDR1 MNHEY and CDR2 SVGAGI. The CDR3 is 14 residues long. The V end lost 2 bases, the J end lost 0 bases, and 6 bases lay between the germline ends.

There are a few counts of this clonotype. The CDR3 DNA reads TGTGCCAGTAGTACAGGTCCAACTAATGAAAAACTGTTTTTT. This codes for CASSTGPTNEKLFF. The rearrangement links TRBV19 to TRBJ1-4; D unclear. Germline CDR1 and CDR2: LNHDA and SQIVND (reference sequence). Trimming removed 4 bases from V and 0 bases from J, with 6 bases in between. The CDR3 has 14 residues.

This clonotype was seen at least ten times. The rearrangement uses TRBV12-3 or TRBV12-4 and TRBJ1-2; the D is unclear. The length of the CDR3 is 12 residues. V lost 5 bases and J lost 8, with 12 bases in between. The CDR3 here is CASSRGSLGYTF. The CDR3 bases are TGTGCCAGCAGTCGGGGTTCGTTGGGCTACACCTTC.

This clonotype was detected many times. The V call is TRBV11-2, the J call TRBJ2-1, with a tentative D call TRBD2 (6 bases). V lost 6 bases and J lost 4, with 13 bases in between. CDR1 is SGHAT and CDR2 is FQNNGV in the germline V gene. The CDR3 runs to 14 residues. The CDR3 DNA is TGTGCCAGCAGGTACCGGGACTCATACAATGAGCAGTTCTTC. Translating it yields CASRYRDSYNEQFF.

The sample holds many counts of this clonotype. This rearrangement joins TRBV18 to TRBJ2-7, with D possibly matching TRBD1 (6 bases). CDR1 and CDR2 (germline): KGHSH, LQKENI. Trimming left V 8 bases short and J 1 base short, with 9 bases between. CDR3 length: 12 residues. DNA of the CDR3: TGTGCCAGCAGCGGACAGTCCTACGAGCAGTACTTC. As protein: CASSGQSYEQYF.

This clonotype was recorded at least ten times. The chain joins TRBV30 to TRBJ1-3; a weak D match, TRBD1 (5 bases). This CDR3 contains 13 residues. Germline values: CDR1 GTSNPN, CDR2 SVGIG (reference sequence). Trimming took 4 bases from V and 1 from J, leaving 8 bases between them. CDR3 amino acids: CAWNQGSGNTIYF. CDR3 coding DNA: TGTGCCTGGAACCAGGGATCTGGAAACACCATATATTTT.

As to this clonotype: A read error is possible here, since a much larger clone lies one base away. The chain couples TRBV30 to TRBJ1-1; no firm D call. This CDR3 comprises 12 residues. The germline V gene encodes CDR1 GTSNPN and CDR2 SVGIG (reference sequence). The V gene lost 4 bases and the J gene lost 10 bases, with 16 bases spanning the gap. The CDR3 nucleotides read TGTGCCTGGACCCAGGCGAGCCCAGGAGCTTTCTTT. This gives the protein CAWTQASPGAFF.

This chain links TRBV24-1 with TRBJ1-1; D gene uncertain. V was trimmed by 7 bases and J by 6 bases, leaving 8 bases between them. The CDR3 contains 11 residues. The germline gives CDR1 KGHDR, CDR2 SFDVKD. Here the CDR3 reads CATRGFPEAFF. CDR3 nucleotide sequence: TGTGCCACCAGAGGGTTCCCTGAAGCTTTCTTT.

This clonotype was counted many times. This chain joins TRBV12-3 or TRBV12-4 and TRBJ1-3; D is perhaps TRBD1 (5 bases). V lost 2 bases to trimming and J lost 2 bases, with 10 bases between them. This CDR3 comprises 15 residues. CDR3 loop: CASSLMWGAGNTIYF. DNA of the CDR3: TGTGCCAGCAGTTTAATGTGGGGGGCTGGAAACACCATATATTTT.

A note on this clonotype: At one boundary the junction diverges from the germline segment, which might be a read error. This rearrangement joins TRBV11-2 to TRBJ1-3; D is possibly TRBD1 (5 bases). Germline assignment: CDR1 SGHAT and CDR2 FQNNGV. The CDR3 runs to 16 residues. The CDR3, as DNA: TGCGCCAGCAGCCAACAACAGGAATACTCTGGAAACACCATATATTTT. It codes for CASSQQQEYSGNTIYF. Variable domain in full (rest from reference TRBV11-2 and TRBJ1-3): EAGVAQSPRYKIIEKRQSVAFWCNPISGHATLYWYQQILGQGPKLLIQFQNNGVVDDSQLPKDRFSAERLKGVDSTLKIQPAKLEDSAVYLCASSQQQEYSGNTIYFGEGSWLTVV.

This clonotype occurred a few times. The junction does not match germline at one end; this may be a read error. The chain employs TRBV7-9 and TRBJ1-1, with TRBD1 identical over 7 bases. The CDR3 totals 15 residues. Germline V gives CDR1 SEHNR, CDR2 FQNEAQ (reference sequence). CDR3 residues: CASSPDPTGNAEAFF. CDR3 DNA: TGTGCCAGCAGCCCAGACCCGACAGGGAACGCTGAAGCTTTCTTT.

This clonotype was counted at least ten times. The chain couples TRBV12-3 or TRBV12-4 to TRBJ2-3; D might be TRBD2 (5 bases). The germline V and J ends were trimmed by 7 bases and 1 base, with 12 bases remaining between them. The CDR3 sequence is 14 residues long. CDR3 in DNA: TGTGCCAGCATTAGTGCGAGGGGCACAGATACGCAGTATTTT. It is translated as CASISARGTDTQYF.

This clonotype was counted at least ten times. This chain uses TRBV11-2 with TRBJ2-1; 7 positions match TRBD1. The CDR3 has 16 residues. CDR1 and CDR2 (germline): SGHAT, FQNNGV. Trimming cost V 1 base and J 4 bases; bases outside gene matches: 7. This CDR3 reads CASSLGFTGEYNEQFF. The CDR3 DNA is TGTGCCAGCAGCTTAGGGTTTACAGGGGAGTACAATGAGCAGTTCTTC.

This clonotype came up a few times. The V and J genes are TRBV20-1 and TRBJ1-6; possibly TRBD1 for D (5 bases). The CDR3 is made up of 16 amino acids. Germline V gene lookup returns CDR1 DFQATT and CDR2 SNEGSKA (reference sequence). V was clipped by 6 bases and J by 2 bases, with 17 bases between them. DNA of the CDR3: TGCAGTGCCAGGGCTAGGTCAGAGACCTATAATTCACCCCTCCACTTT. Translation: CSARARSETYNSPLHF.

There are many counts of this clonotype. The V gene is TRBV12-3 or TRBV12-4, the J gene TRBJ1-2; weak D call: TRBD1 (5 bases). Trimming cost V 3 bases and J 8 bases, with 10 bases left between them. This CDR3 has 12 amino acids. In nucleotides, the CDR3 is TGTGCCAGCAGTTTGGGGGAACGAGGCTACACCTTC. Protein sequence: CASSLGERGYTF.

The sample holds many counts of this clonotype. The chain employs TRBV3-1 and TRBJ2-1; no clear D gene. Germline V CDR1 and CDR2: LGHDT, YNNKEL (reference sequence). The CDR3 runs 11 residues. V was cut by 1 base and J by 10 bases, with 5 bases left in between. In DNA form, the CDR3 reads TGTGCCAGCAGCCAAGTGCAAGAGCAGTTCTTC. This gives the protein CASSQVQEQFF.

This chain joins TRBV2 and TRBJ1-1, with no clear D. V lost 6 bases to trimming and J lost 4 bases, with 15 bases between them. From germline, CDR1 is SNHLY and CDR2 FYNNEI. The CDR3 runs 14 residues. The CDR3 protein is CASRAGGLGTEAFF. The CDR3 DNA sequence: TGTGCCAGCAGGGCAGGAGGGTTGGGCACTGAAGCTTTCTTT.

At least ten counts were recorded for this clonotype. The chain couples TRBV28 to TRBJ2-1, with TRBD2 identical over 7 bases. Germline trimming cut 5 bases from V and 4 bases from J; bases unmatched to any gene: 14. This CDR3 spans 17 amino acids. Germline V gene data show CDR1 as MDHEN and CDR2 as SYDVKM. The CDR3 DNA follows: TGTGCCAGCAGTCCGCCAGAGGGGCGGGGGACTTACAATGAGCAGTTCTTC. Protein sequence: CASSPPEGRGTYNEQFF.

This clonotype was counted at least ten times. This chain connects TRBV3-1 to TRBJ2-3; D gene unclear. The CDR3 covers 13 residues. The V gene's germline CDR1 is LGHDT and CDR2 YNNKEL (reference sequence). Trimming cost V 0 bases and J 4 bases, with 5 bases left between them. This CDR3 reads CASSQEIPDTQYF. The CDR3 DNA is TGTGCCAGCAGCCAAGAAATCCCAGATACGCAGTATTTT.